Below are 15 T cell receptor beta chains sequenced from a single sample in a study of T-cell memory formation after mild COVID-19. TCRdb processed the 5' RACE reads anew with MiXCR; each CDR3 protein has one entry. Found here are hundreds of thousands of distinct CDR3 sequences, around 28% of them singletons; the top ten hold roughly 13%. The sequencing input was PBMCs or a T cell subset sorted from them (not recorded which). These TCRs come from an adult woman who had mild COVID-19 (a few samples of this study predate the infection). Cell type and time point are not known.

The chain uses TRBV7-9 and TRBJ2-7; 10 nucleotides agree with TRBD2. Germline CDR1 reads SEHNR; CDR2 reads FQNEAQ (reference sequence). V dropped 2 bases and J dropped 4; count of bases not matched to a gene: 14. This CDR3 is built from 18 residues. The DNA for the CDR3 is TGTGCCAGCAGCTTAATTGTCTCAGCGGGAGGGCCTCAGTACGAGCAGTACTTC. Translated, it gives CASSLIVSAGGPQYEQYF.

V gene TRBV29-1 combines with J gene TRBJ1-2; D is ambiguous. Trimming stripped 6 bases from V and 2 bases from J, with 16 bases between. The germline gives CDR1 SQVTM, CDR2 ANQGSEA. The CDR3 covers 14 residues. The CDR3 sequence is CSVEKGAANYGYTF. DNA of the CDR3: TGCAGCGTGGAAAAGGGCGCGGCAAACTATGGCTACACCTTC.

This clonotype was picked up a small number of times. This rearrangement joins TRBV6-2 or TRBV6-3 to TRBJ2-7, with TRBD1 matching 10 bases. The germline gives CDR1 MNHEY, CDR2 SVGEGT. The CDR3 is 15 residues long. J was trimmed by 5 bases and V by 7 bases; bases with no gene match: 11. The CDR3 region is CASTFIAGTGDEQYF. The CDR3 coding sequence is TGTGCCAGCACGTTTATCGCCGGGACAGGGGACGAGCAGTACTTC.

The rearrangement uses TRBV5-6 and TRBJ2-1; 10 bases are shared with TRBD1. V lost 3 bases and J lost 8; bases outside the gene matches: 8. This CDR3 has 15 residues. CDR1 is SGHDT and CDR2 is YYEEEE in the germline V gene. Here the CDR3 reads CASSSARTGGYEQFF. Written as DNA, the CDR3 is TGTGCCAGCAGCTCAGCCCGGACAGGGGGGTATGAGCAGTTCTTC.

This clonotype was recorded a few times. The chain has TRBV4-1 and TRBJ2-5; tentative D call: TRBD2 (5 bases). V lost 1 base and J lost 1, with 10 bases in between. Looked up from germline, CDR1 is MGHRA and CDR2 is YSYEKL. The CDR3 extends over 15 amino acids. The CDR3 spells CASSQGASGQETQYF. The CDR3 coding sequence is TGCGCCAGCAGCCAAGGAGCGAGCGGCCAAGAGACCCAGTACTTC.

This clonotype was seen many times. This rearrangement joins TRBV20-1 to TRBJ1-5; maybe TRBD1 (6 bases). The V end was cut by 6 bases, the J end by 0 bases, with 18 bases between. CDR1 and CDR2 (germline): DFQATT, SNEGSKA (reference sequence). This CDR3 is built from 16 residues. This CDR3 reads CSAPPGGQYSNQPQHF. The CDR3 coding sequence is TGCAGTGCCCCACCGGGGGGCCAATATAGCAATCAGCCCCAGCATTTT.

This chain connects TRBV27 to TRBJ2-5, with a tentative D call TRBD2 (5 bases). V lost 6 bases and J 7 bases, leaving 12 bases between the germline ends. From germline, CDR1 is MNHEY and CDR2 SMNVEV (reference sequence). The CDR3 contains 12 residues. In DNA, the CDR3 is TGTGCCAGCAGGGGCGTGGAGGCGACCCAGTACTTC. It yields the protein CASRGVEATQYF.

The chain links TRBV5-1 to TRBJ2-7; D is uncertain. Looked up from germline, CDR1 is SGHRS and CDR2 is YFSETQ. Trimming removed 0 bases from V and 5 bases from J, with 6 bases in between. The CDR3 contains 12 residues. For the CDR3, the DNA is TGCGCCAGCAGCTTGGTCCGGGACGAGCAGTACTTC. It is translated as CASSLVRDEQYF.

Comment on this clonotype: A single base separates this from a much larger clone, so it may be a read error. The chain has TRBV20-1 and TRBJ1-6; D is possibly TRBD1 (6 bases). The germline V gene encodes CDR1 DFQATT and CDR2 SNEGSKA (reference sequence). The V end was cut by 6 bases, the J end by 9 bases, with 21 bases between. The CDR3 has 15 amino acids. This CDR3 reads CSAATLSGESSPLHF. The CDR3 DNA follows: TGCAGTGCCGCTACTTTGTCAGGGGAGAGTTCACCCCTCCACTTT.

This chain links TRBV7-8 with TRBJ2-1; tentative D call: TRBD2 (6 bases). Trimming pared 5 bases from V and 3 bases from J, leaving 14 bases between. Germline CDR1 SGHVS, CDR2 FQNEAQ. The CDR3 is 15 residues long. The CDR3 DNA follows: TGTGCCAGCAGCGCCGGGGGAACCCGCTACAATGAGCAGTTCTTC. It encodes CASSAGGTRYNEQFF.

This clonotype has just one count. The V and J genes are TRBV9 and TRBJ1-3, with 7 bases lining up with TRBD1. There are 14 residues in the CDR3. Germline CDR1 is SGDLS and CDR2 is YYNGEE. Germline trimming cut 0 bases from V and 11 bases from J; bases unmatched to any gene: 8. Here the CDR3 DNA reads TGTGCCAGCAGCGTAGCCCTGACAGGGCTTGCCATATATTTT. This encodes CASSVALTGLAIYF.

CDR3 sequence: CASSQRQGREKLFF. In DNA form, the CDR3 reads TGTGCCAGCAGTCAAAGACAGGGAAGGGAAAAACTGTTTTTT. The rearrangement joins TRBV6-5 to TRBJ1-4, with TRBD1 matching over 7 bases. Germline-derived CDR1 and CDR2 are MNHEY and SVGAGI. The CDR3 is made up of 14 amino acids. The trim removed 5 bases at V and 8 bases at J, leaving 8 bases unmatched.

The chain is built from TRBV7-6 and TRBJ2-6; D gene uncertain. V was pared by 5 bases and J by 0 bases, with 5 bases between. Germline values: CDR1 SGHVS, CDR2 FNYEAQ. The CDR3 spans 14 residues. The CDR3 reads CASSGDSGANVLTF. CDR3 DNA: TGTGCCAGCAGCGGGGACTCTGGGGCCAACGTCCTGACTTTC.

The rearrangement uses TRBV14 and TRBJ2-1, with 8 bases lining up with TRBD2. The V gene's germline CDR1 is SGHDN and CDR2 FVKESK. Unmatched junction bases numbered 0, after V lost 2 bases and J lost 3 bases. The length of the CDR3 is 14 residues. The chain's CDR3 is CASSQLAGYNEQFF. CDR3 sequence (DNA): TGTGCCAGCAGCCAACTAGCGGGCTACAATGAGCAGTTCTTC.

This chain joins TRBV5-1 and TRBJ2-7, with D perhaps matching TRBD1 or TRBD2 (5 bases each). The length of the CDR3 is 13 residues. V was trimmed by 5 bases and J by 2 bases, leaving 11 bases between them. From germline, CDR1 is SGHRS and CDR2 YFSETQ. CDR3 region: CASRGDGTYEQYF. CDR3 sequence (DNA): TGCGCCAGCAGGGGGGACGGAACCTACGAGCAGTACTTC.